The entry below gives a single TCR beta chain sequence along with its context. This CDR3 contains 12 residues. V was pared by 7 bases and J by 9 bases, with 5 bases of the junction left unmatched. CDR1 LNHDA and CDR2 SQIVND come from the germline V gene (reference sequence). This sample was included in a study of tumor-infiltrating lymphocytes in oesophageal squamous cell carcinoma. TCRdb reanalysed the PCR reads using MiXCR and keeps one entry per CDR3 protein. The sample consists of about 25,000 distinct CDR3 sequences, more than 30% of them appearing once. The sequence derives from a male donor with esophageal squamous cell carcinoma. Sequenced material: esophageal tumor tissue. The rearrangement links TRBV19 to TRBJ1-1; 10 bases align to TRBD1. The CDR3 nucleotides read TGTGCCAGTACCTTAGACAGGGGGCAAGCTTTCTTT. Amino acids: CASTLDRGQAFF.